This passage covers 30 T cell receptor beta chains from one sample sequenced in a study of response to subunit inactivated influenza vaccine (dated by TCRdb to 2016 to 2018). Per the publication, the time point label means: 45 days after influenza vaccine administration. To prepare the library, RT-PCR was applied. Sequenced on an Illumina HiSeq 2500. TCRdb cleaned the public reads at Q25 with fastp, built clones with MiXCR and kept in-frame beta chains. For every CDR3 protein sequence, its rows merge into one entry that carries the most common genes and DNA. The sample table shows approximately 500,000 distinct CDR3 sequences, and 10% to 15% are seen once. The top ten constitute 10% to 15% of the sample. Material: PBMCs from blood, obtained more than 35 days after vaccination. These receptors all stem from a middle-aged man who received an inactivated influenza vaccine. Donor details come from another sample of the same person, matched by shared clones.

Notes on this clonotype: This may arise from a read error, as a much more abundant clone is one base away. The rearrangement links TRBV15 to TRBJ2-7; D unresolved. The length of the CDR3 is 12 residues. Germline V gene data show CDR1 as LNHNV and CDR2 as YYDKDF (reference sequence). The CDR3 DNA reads TGTTCCACCAGCAGAGATCATCTCGAGCAGTACTTC. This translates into CSTSRDHLEQYF.

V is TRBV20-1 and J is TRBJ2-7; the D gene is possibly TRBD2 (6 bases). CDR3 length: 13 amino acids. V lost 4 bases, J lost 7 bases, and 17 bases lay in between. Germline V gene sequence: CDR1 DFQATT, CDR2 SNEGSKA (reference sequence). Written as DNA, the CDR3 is TGCAGTGCTATCCGGACTAACCGTGGGGAGCAGTACTTC. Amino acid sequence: CSAIRTNRGEQYF.

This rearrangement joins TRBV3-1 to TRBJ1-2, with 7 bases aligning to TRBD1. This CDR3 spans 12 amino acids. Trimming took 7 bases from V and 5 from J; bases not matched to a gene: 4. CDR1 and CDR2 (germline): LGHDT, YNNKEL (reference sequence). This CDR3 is CASNRGGYGYTF. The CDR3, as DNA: TGTGCCAGCAACAGGGGCGGGTATGGCTACACCTTC.

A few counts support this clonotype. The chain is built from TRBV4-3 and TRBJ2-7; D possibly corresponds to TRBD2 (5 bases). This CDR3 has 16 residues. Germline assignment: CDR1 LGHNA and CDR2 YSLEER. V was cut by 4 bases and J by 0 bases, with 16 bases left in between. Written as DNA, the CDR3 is TGCGCCAGCAGCCTTGTAGTCGGACTTCCCTCCTACGAGCAGTACTTC. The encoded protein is CASSLVVGLPSYEQYF.

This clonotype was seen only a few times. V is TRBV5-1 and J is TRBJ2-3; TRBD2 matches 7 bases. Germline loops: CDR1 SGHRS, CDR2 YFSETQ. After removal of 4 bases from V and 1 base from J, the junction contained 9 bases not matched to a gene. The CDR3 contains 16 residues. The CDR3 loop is CASSPGGLAGTDTQYF. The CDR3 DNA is TGCGCCAGCAGCCCAGGAGGCCTAGCGGGCACAGATACGCAGTATTTT.

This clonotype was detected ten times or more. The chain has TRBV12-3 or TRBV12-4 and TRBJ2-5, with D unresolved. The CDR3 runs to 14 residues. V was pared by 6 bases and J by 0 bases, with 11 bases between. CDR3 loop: CASSPAVYQETQYF. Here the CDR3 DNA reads TGTGCCAGCAGCCCAGCAGTTTACCAAGAGACCCAGTACTTC.

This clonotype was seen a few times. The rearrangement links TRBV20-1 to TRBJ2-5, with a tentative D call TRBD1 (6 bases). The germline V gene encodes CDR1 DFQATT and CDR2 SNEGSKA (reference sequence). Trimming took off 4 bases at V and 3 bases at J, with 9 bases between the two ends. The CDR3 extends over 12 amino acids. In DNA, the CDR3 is TGCAGTGCTACCAAGGGGGAAGAGACCCAGTACTTC. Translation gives CSATKGEETQYF.

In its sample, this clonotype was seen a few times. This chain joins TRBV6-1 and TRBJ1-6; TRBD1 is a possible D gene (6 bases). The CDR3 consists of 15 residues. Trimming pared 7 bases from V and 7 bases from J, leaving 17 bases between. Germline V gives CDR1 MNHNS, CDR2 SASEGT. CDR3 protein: CASTYDRGENSPLHF. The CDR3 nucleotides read TGTGCCAGCACATACGATAGGGGGGAGAATTCACCCCTCCACTTT.

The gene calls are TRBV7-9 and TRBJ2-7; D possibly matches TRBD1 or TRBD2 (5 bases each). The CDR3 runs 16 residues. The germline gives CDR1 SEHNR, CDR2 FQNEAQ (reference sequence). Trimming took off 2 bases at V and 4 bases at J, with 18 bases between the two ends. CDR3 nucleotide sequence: TGTGCCAGCAGCTTATATCCCCGGCAGGGACCTTACGAGCAGTACTTC. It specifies CASSLYPRQGPYEQYF.

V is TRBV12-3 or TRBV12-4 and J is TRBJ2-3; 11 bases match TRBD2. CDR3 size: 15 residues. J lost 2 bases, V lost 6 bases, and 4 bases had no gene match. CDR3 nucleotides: TGTGCCAGCAGAGGGACTAGCGGCCACACAGATACGCAGTATTTT. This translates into CASRGTSGHTDTQYF.

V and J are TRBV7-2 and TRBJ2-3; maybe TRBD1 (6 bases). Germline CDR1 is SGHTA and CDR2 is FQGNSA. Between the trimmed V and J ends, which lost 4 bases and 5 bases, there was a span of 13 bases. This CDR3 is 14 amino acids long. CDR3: CASSSHRDGDTQYF. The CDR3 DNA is TGTGCCAGCAGCTCCCACAGGGATGGAGATACGCAGTATTTT.

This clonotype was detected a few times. CDR3 nucleotide sequence: TGTGCCAGCAGCTTAGGACCAGGGTCGGATGGCTACACCTTC. This encodes CASSLGPGSDGYTF. The chain links TRBV7-2 to TRBJ1-2; a weak D match, TRBD1 (5 bases). The CDR3 totals 14 residues. The germline gives CDR1 SGHTA, CDR2 FQGNSA. Deletions cut 1 base from V and 6 bases from J, with 12 bases between.

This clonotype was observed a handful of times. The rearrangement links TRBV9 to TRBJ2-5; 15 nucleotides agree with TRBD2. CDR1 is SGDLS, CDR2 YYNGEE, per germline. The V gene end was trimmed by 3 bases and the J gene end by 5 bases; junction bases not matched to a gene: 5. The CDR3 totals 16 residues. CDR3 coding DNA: TGTGCCAGCAGCGACGGGACTAGCGGGAGGTGGGAGACCCAGTACTTC. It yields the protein CASSDGTSGRWETQYF.

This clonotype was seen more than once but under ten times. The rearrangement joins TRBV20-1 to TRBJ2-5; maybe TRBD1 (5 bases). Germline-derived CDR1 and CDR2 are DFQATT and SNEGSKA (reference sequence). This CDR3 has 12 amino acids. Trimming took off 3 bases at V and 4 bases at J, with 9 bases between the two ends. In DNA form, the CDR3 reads TGCAGTGCTAGTGGCCAGGGAGAGACCCAGTACTTC. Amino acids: CSASGQGETQYF.

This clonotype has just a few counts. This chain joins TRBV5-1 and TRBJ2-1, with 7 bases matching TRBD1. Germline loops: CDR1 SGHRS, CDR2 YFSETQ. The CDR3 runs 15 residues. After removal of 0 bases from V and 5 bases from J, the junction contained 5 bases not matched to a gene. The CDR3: CASSLGGGQHNEQFF. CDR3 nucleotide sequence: TGCGCCAGCAGCTTGGGAGGGGGACAGCACAATGAGCAGTTCTTC.

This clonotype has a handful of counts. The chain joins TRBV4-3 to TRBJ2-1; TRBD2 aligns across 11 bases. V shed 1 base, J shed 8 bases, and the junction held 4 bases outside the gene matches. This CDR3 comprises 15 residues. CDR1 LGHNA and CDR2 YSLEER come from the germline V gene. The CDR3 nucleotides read TGCGCCAGCAGCCAAGGACTAGCGGGATTCGATGAGCAGTTCTTC. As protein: CASSQGLAGFDEQFF.

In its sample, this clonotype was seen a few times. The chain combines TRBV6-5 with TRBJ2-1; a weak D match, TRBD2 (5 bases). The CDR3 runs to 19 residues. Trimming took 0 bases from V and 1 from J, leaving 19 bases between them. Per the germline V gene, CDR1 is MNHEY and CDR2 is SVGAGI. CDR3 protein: CASSYSGDLPKPSYNEQFF. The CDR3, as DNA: TGTGCCAGCAGTTACTCCGGGGATCTCCCGAAACCTTCCTACAATGAGCAGTTCTTC.

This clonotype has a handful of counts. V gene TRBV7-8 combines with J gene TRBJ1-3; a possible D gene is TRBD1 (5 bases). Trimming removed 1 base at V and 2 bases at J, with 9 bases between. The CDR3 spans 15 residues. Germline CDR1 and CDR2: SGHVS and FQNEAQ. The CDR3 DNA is TGTGCCAGCAGCTTAGTAGGGGTTGCTGGAAACACCATATATTTT. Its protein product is CASSLVGVAGNTIYF.

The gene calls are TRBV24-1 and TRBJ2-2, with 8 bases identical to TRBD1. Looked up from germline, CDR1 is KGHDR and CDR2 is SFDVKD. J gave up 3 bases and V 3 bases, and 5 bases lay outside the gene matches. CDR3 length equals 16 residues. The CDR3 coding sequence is TGTGCCACCAGTGATCCCGGGACAGGTGACACCGGGGAGCTGTTTTTT. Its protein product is CATSDPGTGDTGELFF.

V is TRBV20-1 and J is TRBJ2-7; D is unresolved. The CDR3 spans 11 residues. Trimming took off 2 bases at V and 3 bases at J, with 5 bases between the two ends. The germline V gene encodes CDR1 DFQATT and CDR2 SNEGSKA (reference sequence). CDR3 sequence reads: CSARFGYEQYF. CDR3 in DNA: TGCAGTGCTAGATTCGGCTACGAGCAGTACTTC.

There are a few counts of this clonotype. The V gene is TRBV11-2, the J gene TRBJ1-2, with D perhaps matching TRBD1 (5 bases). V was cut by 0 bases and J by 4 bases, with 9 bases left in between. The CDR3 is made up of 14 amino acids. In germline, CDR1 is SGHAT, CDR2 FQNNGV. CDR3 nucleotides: TGTGCCAGCAGCTTAGACGGGACGGCCTATGGCTACACCTTC. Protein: CASSLDGTAYGYTF.

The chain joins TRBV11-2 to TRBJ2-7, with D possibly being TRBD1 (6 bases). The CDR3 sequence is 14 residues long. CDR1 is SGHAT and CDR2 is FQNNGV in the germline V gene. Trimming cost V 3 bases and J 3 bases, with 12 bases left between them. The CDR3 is CASSFRQVLYEQYF. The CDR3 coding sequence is TGTGCCAGCAGCTTTCGACAGGTTCTCTACGAGCAGTACTTC.

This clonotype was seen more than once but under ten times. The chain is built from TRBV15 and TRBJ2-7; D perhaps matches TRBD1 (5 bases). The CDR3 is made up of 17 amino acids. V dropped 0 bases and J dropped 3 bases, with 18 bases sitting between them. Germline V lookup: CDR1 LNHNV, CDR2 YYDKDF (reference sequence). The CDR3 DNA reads TGTGCCACCAGCAGAGACCTGACAGAATCCTTCTACTACGAGCAGTACTTC. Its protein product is CATSRDLTESFYYEQYF.

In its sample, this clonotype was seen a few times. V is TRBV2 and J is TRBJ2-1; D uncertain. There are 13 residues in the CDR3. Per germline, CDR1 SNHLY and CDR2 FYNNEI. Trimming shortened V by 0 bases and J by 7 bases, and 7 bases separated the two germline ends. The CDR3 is CASSEARRNEQFF. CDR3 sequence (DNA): TGTGCCAGCAGTGAAGCGCGAAGAAATGAGCAGTTCTTC.

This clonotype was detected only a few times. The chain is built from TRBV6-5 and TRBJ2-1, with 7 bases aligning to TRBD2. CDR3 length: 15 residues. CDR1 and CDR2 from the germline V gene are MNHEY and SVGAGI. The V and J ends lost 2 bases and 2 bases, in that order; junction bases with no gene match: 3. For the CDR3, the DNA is TGTGCCAGCAGTTACCCCGCGGGAGCCTACAATGAGCAGTTCTTC. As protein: CASSYPAGAYNEQFF.

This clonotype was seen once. The CDR3 region is CASSQGPTSGAGNYNEQFF. CDR3 sequence (DNA): TGTGCCAGCTCCCAGGGCCCCACTAGCGGGGCCGGGAACTACAATGAGCAGTTCTTC. The chain combines TRBV3-1 with TRBJ2-1, with 10 bases identical to TRBD2. Per the germline V gene, CDR1 is LGHDT and CDR2 is YNNKEL (reference sequence). V lost 8 bases, J lost 3 bases, and 19 bases stayed unmatched. The CDR3 has 19 amino acids.

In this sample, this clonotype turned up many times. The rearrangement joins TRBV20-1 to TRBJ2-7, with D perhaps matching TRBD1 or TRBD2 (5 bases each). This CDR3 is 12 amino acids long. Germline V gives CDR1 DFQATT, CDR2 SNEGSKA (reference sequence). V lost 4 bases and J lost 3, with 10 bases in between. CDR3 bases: TGCAGTGCTACCGGGACCCTCTACGAGCAGTACTTC. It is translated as CSATGTLYEQYF.

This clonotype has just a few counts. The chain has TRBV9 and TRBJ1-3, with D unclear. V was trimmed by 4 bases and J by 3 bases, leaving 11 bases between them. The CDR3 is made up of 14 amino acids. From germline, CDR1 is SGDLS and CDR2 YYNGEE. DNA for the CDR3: TGTGCCAGCAGCATCGACATTGGTGGAAACACCATATATTTT. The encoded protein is CASSIDIGGNTIYF.

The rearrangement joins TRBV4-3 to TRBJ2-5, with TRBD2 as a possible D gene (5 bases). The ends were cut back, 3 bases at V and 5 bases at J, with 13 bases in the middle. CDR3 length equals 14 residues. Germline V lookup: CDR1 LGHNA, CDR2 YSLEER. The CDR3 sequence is CASSQIGSDETQYF. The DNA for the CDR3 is TGCGCCAGCAGCCAGATCGGTAGCGACGAGACCCAGTACTTC.

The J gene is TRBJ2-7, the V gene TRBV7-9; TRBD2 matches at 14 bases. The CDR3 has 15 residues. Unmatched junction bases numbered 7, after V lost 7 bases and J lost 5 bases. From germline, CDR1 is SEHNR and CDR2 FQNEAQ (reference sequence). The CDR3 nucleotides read TGTGCCAGCAAAAAGGGACTAGCGGGAGCTGACGAGCAGTACTTC. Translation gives CASKKGLAGADEQYF.